A single sample is the source of the 12 T cell receptor beta chains below, sequenced in a study of Ad26.COV2.S vaccination and SARS-CoV-2 variants. The treatment: 19 received Ad26.COV2.S at low or high dose, single or two shots; 5 received placebo; per-sample allocation not given. Repertoires come from day 63 after the first vaccine or placebo injection. The data were produced by immunoSEQ multiplex PCR, yet TCRdb's version contains in-frame clones alone and is incomplete. The profile shows around 370,000 clones, roughly 85% of them singletons. The specimen was peripheral blood, collected in a trial of Ad26.COV2.S vaccine versus placebo. These receptors were collected from a person between 18 and 59 years old who received the Ad26.COV2.S COVID-19 vaccine or a placebo.

Only a few counts were recorded for this clone. CDR3 in DNA: TGTGCCAGCCTCCCCGGGACAGGGGACAGAGATACGCAGTATTTT. Translation gives CASLPGTGDRDTQYF. The chain is built from TRBV7-2 and TRBJ2-3, with 10 bases matching TRBD1. Germline CDR1 and CDR2: SGHTA and FQGNSA. After removal of 8 bases from V and 5 bases from J, the junction contained 10 bases not matched to a gene. The CDR3 is made up of 15 amino acids.

The CDR3 protein is CASRKQNGLAKNIQYF. As DNA, the CDR3 is TGCGCCAGCAGGAAACAGAACGGCCTAGCCAAAAACATTCAGTACTTC. This chain connects TRBV23-1 to TRBJ2-4, with D uncertain. TRBV23-1 is an ORF; its function is uncertain. Trimming stripped 6 bases from V and 0 bases from J, with 15 bases between. The CDR3 covers 16 residues.

This clone is a singleton in its sample. The CDR3, as DNA: TGTGCCAGCAGCGTCCGGGACGGGGAGACCCAGTACTTC. Protein: CASSVRDGETQYF. V gene TRBV9 combines with J gene TRBJ2-5; TRBD1 or TRBD2 may be the D gene (5 bases each). This CDR3 has 13 residues. The V end was cut by 2 bases, the J end by 5 bases, with 10 bases between. Germline CDR1 SGDLS, CDR2 YYNGEE.

This sequence joins TRBV5-8 and TRBJ2-7; D is uncertain. CDR3 size: 10 residues. Trimming cost V 4 bases and J 4 bases, with 3 bases left between them. CDR1 and CDR2 (germline): SGHTS, YDEGEE. CDR3 region: CASSTYEQYF. The CDR3 nucleotides are TGTGCCAGCAGCACGTACGAGCAGTACTTC.

The chain employs TRBV19 and TRBJ1-4, with 7 bases fitting TRBD1. The CDR3 consists of 14 residues. The germline CDR1 and CDR2 sequences are LNHDA and SQIVND (reference sequence). With 4 bases clipped from V and 8 bases from J, the junction kept 7 bases outside the gene matches. The CDR3 DNA reads as TGTGCCAGTAGTAGACAGGGCCCTAGAGAAAAACTGTTTTTT. Translation gives CASSRQGPREKLFF. Combining the CDR3 with reference TRBV19 and TRBJ1-4 gives the whole variable domain DGGITQSPKYLFRKEGQNVTLSCEQNLNHDAMYWYRQDPGQGLRLIYYSQIVNDFQKGDIAEGYSVSREKKESFPLTVTSAQKNPTAFYLCASSRQGPREKLFFGSGTQLSVL.

This clone was observed at least ten times. The J gene is TRBJ2-3, the V gene TRBV7-2; 11 bases match TRBD2. The CDR3 has 15 amino acids. V trimming: 3 bases; J trimming: 4 bases; junction bases outside the gene matches: 3. Germline assignment: CDR1 SGHTA and CDR2 FQGNSA. This CDR3 reads CASSFSGGDADTQYF. The CDR3, as DNA: TGTGCCAGCAGCTTTAGCGGGGGGGATGCAGATACGCAGTATTTT.

This sequence joins TRBV7-2 and TRBJ2-2; D may match TRBD1 or TRBD2 (5 bases each). CDR1 SGHTA and CDR2 FQGNSA come from the germline V gene. This CDR3 spans 16 amino acids. Trimming removed 0 bases at V and 4 bases at J, with 12 bases between. Written as DNA, the CDR3 is TGTGCCAGCAGCTTAGCGGGTGGGGGTAGCACCGGGGAGCTGTTTTTT. Translating it yields CASSLAGGGSTGELFF.

V gene TRBV11-2 combines with J gene TRBJ1-2; 10 positions agree with TRBD1. The V and J ends lost 1 base and 0 bases, in that order; junction bases with no gene match: 2. The germline V gene encodes CDR1 SGHAT and CDR2 FQNNGV. The CDR3 extends over 16 amino acids. The CDR3 region has the DNA TGTGCCAGCAGCTTAGTGGGGACAGGGGCTAACTATGGCTACACCTTC. Protein product: CASSLVGTGANYGYTF.

This clone was seen a single time. The chain couples TRBV25-1 to TRBJ2-5; D remains ambiguous. Looked up from germline, CDR1 is MGHDK and CDR2 is SYGVNS. The V and J ends lost 8 bases and 8 bases respectively, with 18 bases between them. The CDR3 runs to 13 residues. The CDR3: CASRLAVDPTQYF. CDR3 DNA: TGTGCCAGCCGTCTGGCGGTAGACCCCACCCAGTACTTC. The full variable domain, in which reference TRBV25-1 and TRBJ2-5 provide the parts outside the CDR3, is EADIYQTPRYLVIGTGKKITLECSQTMGHDKMYWYQQDPGMELHLIHYSYGVNSTEKGDLSSESTVSRIRTEHFPLTLESARPSHTSQYLCASRLAVDPTQYFGPGTRLLVL.

This clone was observed a handful of times. The chain joins TRBV7-2 to TRBJ2-7; 10 positions match TRBD2. The CDR3 consists of 14 residues. Per germline, CDR1 SGHTA and CDR2 FQGNSA. The V and J ends lost 6 bases and 7 bases, in that order; junction bases with no gene match: 9. CDR3 region: CASRVTSGPREQYF. CDR3 bases: TGTGCCAGCAGGGTGACTAGCGGGCCTCGGGAGCAGTACTTC.

The chain combines TRBV5-4 with TRBJ2-2; D ambiguous. Trimming removed 9 bases from V and 1 base from J, with 7 bases in between. Germline V CDR1 and CDR2: SGHNT, YYREEE (reference sequence). The CDR3 has 12 amino acids. In DNA, the CDR3 is TGTGCCACTCTCCTGAACACCGGGGAGCTGTTTTTT. Translation: CATLLNTGELFF.

This chain links TRBV29-1 with TRBJ2-7; TRBD1 aligns across 7 bases. The CDR3 is made up of 19 amino acids. The trim removed 4 bases at V and 2 bases at J, leaving 23 bases unmatched. Germline CDR1 is SQVTM and CDR2 is ANQGSEA. The CDR3 loop is CSVVFHPDSKQGIAYEQYF. DNA for the CDR3: TGCAGCGTTGTTTTCCATCCCGATTCTAAACAGGGGATAGCCTACGAGCAGTACTTC.